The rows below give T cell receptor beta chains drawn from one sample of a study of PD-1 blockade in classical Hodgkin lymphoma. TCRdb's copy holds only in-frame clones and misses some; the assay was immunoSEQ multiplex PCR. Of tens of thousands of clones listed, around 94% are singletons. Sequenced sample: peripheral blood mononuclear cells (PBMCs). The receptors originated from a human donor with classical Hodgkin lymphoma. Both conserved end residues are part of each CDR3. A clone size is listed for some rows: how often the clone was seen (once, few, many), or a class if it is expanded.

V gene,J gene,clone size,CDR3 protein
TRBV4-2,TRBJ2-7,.,CASSQPGLAVNEQYF
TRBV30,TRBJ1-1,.,CACTGTLNTEAFF
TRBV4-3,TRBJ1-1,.,CASSQDLDTEAFF
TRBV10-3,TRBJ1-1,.,CAISEDRVTEAFF
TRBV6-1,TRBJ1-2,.,CASYLDPPYGYTF
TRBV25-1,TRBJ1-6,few,CASIPGEGNSPLHF
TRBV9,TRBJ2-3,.,CASSASLTDTTDTQYF
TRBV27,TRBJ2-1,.,CASSALASSYNEQFF
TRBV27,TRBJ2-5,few,CASSSPTGEQPGTQYF
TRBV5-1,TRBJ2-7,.,CASNERTNHEQYF
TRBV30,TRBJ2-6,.,CGRGSLAGSGANVLTF
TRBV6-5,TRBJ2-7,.,CASSYGQEYEQYF
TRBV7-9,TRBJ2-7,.,CASSLNDYPYEQYF
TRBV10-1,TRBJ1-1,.,CASPNEEIAFF
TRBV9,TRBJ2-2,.,CASRAGAETGELFF
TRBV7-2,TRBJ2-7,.,CASSTGNSYEQYF
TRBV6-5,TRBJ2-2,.,CASSFPPGSGTGELFF
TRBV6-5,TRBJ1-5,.,CASSLDSNQPQHF
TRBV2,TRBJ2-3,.,CASSPTLTPYTDTQYF
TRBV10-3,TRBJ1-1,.,CAISGGQGTNTEAFF
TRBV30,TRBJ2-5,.,CAWSVRQKETQYF
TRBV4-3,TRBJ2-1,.,CASSQDWASGRVGQFF
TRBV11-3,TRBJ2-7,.,CASSLERGRSYEQYF
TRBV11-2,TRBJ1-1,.,CASSPTRVGAFF
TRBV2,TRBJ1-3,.,CASNRGGPGNTIYF
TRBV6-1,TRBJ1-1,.,CASSEAVFRDEAFF
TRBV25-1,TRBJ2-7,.,CASSRDRGQGTYEQYF
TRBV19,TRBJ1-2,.,CASAPTGSYGYTF
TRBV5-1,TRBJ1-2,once,CASSQSGTGQFGHTF
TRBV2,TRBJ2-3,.,CAGRKGGSDTQYF
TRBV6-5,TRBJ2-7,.,CASSYTRQGYEQYF
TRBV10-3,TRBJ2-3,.,CAINRDRGTDTQYF
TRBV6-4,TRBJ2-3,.,CASSLAGGIDTQYF
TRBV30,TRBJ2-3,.,CAWSRGRATDTQYF
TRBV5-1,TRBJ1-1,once,CASSTIQGSGTEAFF
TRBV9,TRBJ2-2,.,CASSVGQNTGELFF
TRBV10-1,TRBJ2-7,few,CASSESTSGALSEQYF
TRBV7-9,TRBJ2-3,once,CASSQITDTQYF
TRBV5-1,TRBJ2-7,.,CASSLGYGYEQYF
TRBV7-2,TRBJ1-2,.,CASSPQGQGGNYGYTF
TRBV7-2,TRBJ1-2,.,CASRHTGDSYGYTF
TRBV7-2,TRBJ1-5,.,CASSSGPYSNQPQHF
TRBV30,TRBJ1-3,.,CAWSEVASGNTIYF
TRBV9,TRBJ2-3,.,CASSVRTSGSTQYF
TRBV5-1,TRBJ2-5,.,CASSLASGTQETQYF
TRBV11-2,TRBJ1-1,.,CASSKEGRGTEAFF
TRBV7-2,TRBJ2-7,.,CASSLVGGSYEQYF
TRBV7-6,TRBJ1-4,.,CASSPLTGVNEKLFF
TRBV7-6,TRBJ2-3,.,CASSLSDGPTDTQYF
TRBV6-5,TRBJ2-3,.,CASSLHRLADTQYF
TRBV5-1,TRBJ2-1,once,CASSYPSRPSSYNEQFF
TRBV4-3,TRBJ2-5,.,CASSQEFYGGGELETQYF